Reported below is one T cell receptor (beta chain). Its specificity is not known. This entry comes from a study of PD-1 blockade in classical Hodgkin lymphoma. The overall study: It was nivolumab at 3 mg/kg, given intravenously every 2 weeks, that patients received.

Clones were sequenced by immunoSEQ multiplex PCR, and TCRdb holds only the in-frame ones, with some missing. This table has approximately 14,000 clones, 65% to 85% appearing once. The V and J ends lost 0 bases and 6 bases, in that order; junction bases with no gene match: 7. The CDR3 covers 16 residues. Germline assignment: CDR1 SGDLS and CDR2 YYNGEE. The time point is: cycle 4 day 1 (C4D1), after 6 weeks of nivolumab. All patients relapsed after autologous stem cell transplantation, and brentuximab vedotin exposure varied. Findings and caveats of the study: Diminished baseline TCR diversity has been reported in newly diagnosed patients relative to healthy donors.

Source: peripheral blood mononuclear cells (PBMCs), taken before the fourth cycle of nivolumab. The chain combines TRBV9 with TRBJ1-4, with 8 positions matching TRBD1. This clonotype was sampled from a human donor with classical Hodgkin lymphoma. The CDR3 DNA reads TGTGCCAGCAGCGTAGAAGAGGGACAGGCCCATGAAAAACTGTTTTTT. This gives the protein CASSVEEGQAHEKLFF.